Listed below are T cell receptor beta chains from one sample, sequenced in a study of T cell responses to AZD1222 COVID-19 vaccine. This table comes from immunoSEQ multiplex PCR, and its TCRdb copy is limited to in-frame clones, with some not included. The repertoire holds about 120,000 clones, with 88% as singletons. The sample in question was peripheral blood, obtained 28 days after the second AZD1222 dose. Receptors originate from an adult who received the AZD1222 COVID-19 vaccine. CDR3s include the opening cysteine and the closing phenylalanine or tryptophan. A D gene is named only where the DNA matches it firmly. A clone size is listed for some rows: how often the clone was seen (once, few, many), or a class if it is expanded.

J,V,D,length,size,DNA,CDR3
TRBJ1-4,TRBV27,-,13,-,TGTGCCAGCAGTGGTCTACGGTGGGAAAAACTGTTTTTT,CASSGLRWEKLFF
TRBJ1-1,TRBV11-1,-,13,-,TGTGCCAGCAGCTTAGAGTGGAATACTGAAGCTTTCTTT,CASSLEWNTEAFF
TRBJ1-1,TRBV6-2/TRBV6-3,TRBD1,15,-,TGTGCCAGCAGTTATGGGACAGGGGGAGGCACTGAAGCTTTCTTT,CASSYGTGGGTEAFF
TRBJ2-2,TRBV7-9,-,15,-,TGTGCCAGCAGCTTACAGATAGTGCGGACCGGGGAGCTGTTTTTT,CASSLQIVRTGELFF
TRBJ2-7,TRBV4-3,-,15,-,TGCGCCAGCAGCCCTTCTTGGCAGCAGACCTACGAGCAGTACTTC,CASSPSWQQTYEQYF
TRBJ1-2,TRBV5-6,-,14,-,TGTGCCAGCAGCTTGGCGGACAGAATCTATGGCTACACCTTC,CASSLADRIYGYTF
TRBJ2-5,TRBV11-3,-,17,-,TGTGCCAGCAGCCCAGGTTTCGGGGAGAGCTACCAAGAGACCCAGTACTTC,CASSPGFGESYQETQYF
TRBJ2-4,TRBV4-1,-,14,-,TGCGCCAGCAGCCAAGTCGCTGCAGGGAACATTCAGTACTTC,CASSQVAAGNIQYF
TRBJ1-2,TRBV28,TRBD1,17,once,TGTGCCAGCAGTTTTGCGGGACAGGGGTATGTTGACTATGGCTACACCTTC,CASSFAGQGYVDYGYTF
TRBJ1-2,TRBV10-3,-,14,-,TGTGCCATCAGTGGGGCGGAAAGCCCCTATGGCTACACCTTC,CAISGAESPYGYTF
TRBJ2-7,TRBV6-5,TRBD2,14,-,TGTGCCAGCAGTTTGAGCGGGAGCTCCTACGAGCAGTACTTC,CASSLSGSSYEQYF
TRBJ1-1,TRBV11-3,-,14,few,TGTGCCAGCAGCTTAGGACAGGAGAACACTGAAGCTTTCTTT,CASSLGQENTEAFF
TRBJ2-3,TRBV6-4,-,14,-,TGTGCCAGCAGTGACTCACGGCAGTCGGATACGCAGTATTTT,CASSDSRQSDTQYF
TRBJ1-1,TRBV4-2,-,12,-,TGTGCCAGCAGCCAAGTTGCCACTGAAGCTTTCTTT,CASSQVATEAFF
TRBJ1-1,TRBV28,-,12,-,TGTGCCAGCGGTTTTGGGAACACTGAAGCTTTCTTT,CASGFGNTEAFF
TRBJ1-2,TRBV6-5,-,11,-,TGTGCCACCCGTGGGGACTATGGCTACACCTTC,CATRGDYGYTF
TRBJ2-7,TRBV7-9,TRBD1,19,-,TGTGCCAGCAGCTCCTCCCCCCGGGACAGAGAGTATTTCTCCTACGAGCAGTACTTC,CASSSSPRDREYFSYEQYF
TRBJ2-7,TRBV28,TRBD1,14,-,TGTGCCAGCAGTTTGGGACAGGGGGCGGGAGAGCAGTACTTC,CASSLGQGAGEQYF
TRBJ1-5,TRBV24-1,TRBD1,14,-,TGTGCCACCAGAGGACAGGGTAGAAATCAGCCCCAGCATTTT,CATRGQGRNQPQHF
TRBJ1-5,TRBV7-2,-,14,-,TGTGCCAGCAGCTTATTCTCTGGCAATCAGCCCCAGCATTTT,CASSLFSGNQPQHF
TRBJ2-7,TRBV6-5,TRBD2,15,once,TGTGCCAGCACCCCAACTAGCGCATTTTTCTACGAGCAGTACTTC,CASTPTSAFFYEQYF
TRBJ2-2,TRBV11-2,-,15,-,TGTGCCAGCAGCCCCTCCCGGCAAACGGGCGGGGAGCTGTTTTTT,CASSPSRQTGGELFF
TRBJ1-4,TRBV4-2,TRBD1,17,-,TGTGCCAGCAGCCAAGAAAAGGCGGGACAGAGGGATGAAAAACTGTTTTTT,CASSQEKAGQRDEKLFF
TRBJ1-2,TRBV5-6,-,16,-,TGTGCCAGCAGCCGGCGAGGGGGTTTCATTGTTGATGGCTACACCTTC,CASSRRGGFIVDGYTF
TRBJ1-4,TRBV7-2,-,14,-,TGTGCCAGCAGCCTACGATCAACTAATGAAAAACTGTTTTTT,CASSLRSTNEKLFF
TRBJ2-2,TRBV30,-,15,-,TGTGCCCGAGGTGGTCGACAGACATACACCGGGGAGCTGTTTTTT,CARGGRQTYTGELFF
TRBJ2-5,TRBV7-2,-,13,-,TGTGCCAGCAGCTATAAACCCCAAGAGACCCAGTACTTC,CASSYKPQETQYF
TRBJ1-1,TRBV9,-,13,-,TGTGCCAGCAGCGGGGGGGTGAACACTGAAGCTTTCTTT,CASSGGVNTEAFF
TRBJ2-3,TRBV9,-,17,-,TGTGCCAGCAGCCCCCGGTTGGGCAGCCCTCACACAGATACGCAGTATTTT,CASSPRLGSPHTDTQYF
TRBJ2-1,TRBV18,-,15,-,TGTGCCAGCTCACCCTCGAATGGTGTGGGGAATGAGCAGTTCTTC,CASSPSNGVGNEQFF
TRBJ1-5,TRBV6-5,-,13,-,TGTGCCAGCAGTACAACAGGGATCCAGCCCCAGCATTTT,CASSTTGIQPQHF
TRBJ2-7,TRBV5-6,-,14,-,TGTGCCAGCAGCCATGGGGACGGGATTTACGAGCAGTACTTC,CASSHGDGIYEQYF
TRBJ2-5,TRBV5-4,-,11,-,TGTGCCAGCAGCTTCCAAGAGACCCAGTACTTC,CASSFQETQYF
TRBJ1-1,TRBV27,-,17,-,TGTGCCAGCAGTCCAGGACCCCTGGGGGTCTCGAACACTGAAGCTTTCTTT,CASSPGPLGVSNTEAFF
TRBJ2-7,TRBV6-2/TRBV6-3,TRBD1,15,-,TGTGCCAGCAGTTGGGGACAGGGGAACCACTACGAGCAGTACTTC,CASSWGQGNHYEQYF
TRBJ2-5,TRBV5-4,-,14,-,TGTGCCAGCAGCTCCCAGGGGCGCGAAGAGACCCAGTACTTC,CASSSQGREETQYF
TRBJ2-1,TRBV29-1,TRBD1,11,-,TGCGGGGGGACAGGGGACAATGAGCAGTTCTTC,CGGTGDNEQFF
TRBJ2-7,TRBV30,TRBD1,12,-,TGTGCCTGGGAGAGGGGGCGAGGCGAGCAGTACTTC,CAWERGRGEQYF
TRBJ2-3,TRBV12-5,-,13,once,TGTGCTAGTGGTTCGCCTTCGGCAGATACGCAGTATTTT,CASGSPSADTQYF
TRBJ1-2,TRBV27,TRBD1,15,-,TGTGCCAGCAGTTTAGCAGGGGGAGATCACTATGGCTACACCTTC,CASSLAGGDHYGYTF
TRBJ1-3,TRBV29-1,-,11,-,TGCAGCGTCCCGTCTGGAAACACCATATATTTT,CSVPSGNTIYF
TRBJ1-1,TRBV25-1,-,14,few,TGTGCCAGCAGTGAAAAGGCCGTGGACACTGAAGCTTTCTTT,CASSEKAVDTEAFF
TRBJ2-1,TRBV30,-,12,-,TGTGCCTGGAATGGTCAGTACAATGAGCAGTTCTTC,CAWNGQYNEQFF
TRBJ2-1,TRBV30,TRBD2,17,-,TGTGCCTGGAGCGATCCCTTTGCGGGGGGACTATTCAATCAGCAGTTCTTC,CAWSDPFAGGLFNQQFF